This T cell receptor (beta chain) stems from a study of CD8+ T cells in alopecia areata. Whole-study context: Tofacitinib administration to treated patients was oral, at 5 to 10 mg twice daily.

Remarks on this clone: Its antigen is not known.

Researchers gathered lesional scalp punch biopsies and peripheral blood from patients with alopecia areata. Sorted populations comprised CD4+ and CD8+ T cells obtained from PBMCs. cDNA reverse transcribed from extracted RNA served as the sequencing template. Assay used: immunoSEQ multiplex PCR; TCRdb lists only in-frame clones, some missing. This table has 120,000 to 150,000 clones, more than 45% appearing once. The ends were cut back, 6 bases at V and 5 bases at J, with 10 bases in the middle. Per germline, CDR1 MDHEN and CDR2 SYDVKM. There are 13 residues in the CDR3. Study outcomes and limitations: Greater clonality was observed in lesional scalp samples, especially alopecia totalis/universalis, versus normal scalp.

The sequenced sample consisted of CD4+ T cells sorted from blood. This clonotype was obtained from a human donor with alopecia areata. This chain joins TRBV28 and TRBJ2-2; the D gene could be TRBD1 or TRBD2 (6 bases each). For the CDR3, the DNA is TGTGCCAGCAGGCGAGGGGGGACCGGGGAGCTGTTTTTT. This codes for CASRRGGTGELFF.